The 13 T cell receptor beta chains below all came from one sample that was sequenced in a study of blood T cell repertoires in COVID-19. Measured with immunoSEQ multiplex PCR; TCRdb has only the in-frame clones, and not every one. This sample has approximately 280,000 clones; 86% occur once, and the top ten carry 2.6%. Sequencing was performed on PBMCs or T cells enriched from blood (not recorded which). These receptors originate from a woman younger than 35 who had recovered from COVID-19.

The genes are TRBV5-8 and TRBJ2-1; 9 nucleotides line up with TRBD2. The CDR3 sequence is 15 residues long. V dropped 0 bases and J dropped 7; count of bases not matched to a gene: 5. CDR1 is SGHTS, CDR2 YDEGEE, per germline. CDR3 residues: CASSLEGTSLNEQFF. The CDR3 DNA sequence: TGTGCCAGCAGCTTGGAGGGGACTAGCTTGAATGAGCAGTTCTTC.

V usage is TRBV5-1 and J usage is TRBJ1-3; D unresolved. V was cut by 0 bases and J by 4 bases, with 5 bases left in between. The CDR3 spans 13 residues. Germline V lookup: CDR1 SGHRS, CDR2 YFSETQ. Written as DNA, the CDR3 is TGCGCCAGCAGCTTGGACATGGGAAACACCATATATTTT. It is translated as CASSLDMGNTIYF.

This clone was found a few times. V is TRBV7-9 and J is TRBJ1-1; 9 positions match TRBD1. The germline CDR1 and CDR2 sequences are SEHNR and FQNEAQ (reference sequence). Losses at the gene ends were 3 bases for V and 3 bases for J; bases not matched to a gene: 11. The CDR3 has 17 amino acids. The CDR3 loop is CASSLNRGQVKDTEAFF. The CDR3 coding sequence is TGTGCCAGCAGCTTGAACAGGGGGCAGGTTAAGGACACTGAAGCTTTCTTT.

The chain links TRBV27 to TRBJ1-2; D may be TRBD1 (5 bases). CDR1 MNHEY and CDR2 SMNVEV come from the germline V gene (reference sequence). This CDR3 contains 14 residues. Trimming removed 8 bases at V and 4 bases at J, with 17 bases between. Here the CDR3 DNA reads TGTGCCAGCTCCCCTGGGGCGCGGGGCTATGGCTACACCTTC. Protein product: CASSPGARGYGYTF.

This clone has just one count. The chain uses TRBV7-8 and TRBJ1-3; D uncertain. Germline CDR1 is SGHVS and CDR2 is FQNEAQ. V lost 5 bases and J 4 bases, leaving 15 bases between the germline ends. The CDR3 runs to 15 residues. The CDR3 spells CASSPGRAGGNTIYF. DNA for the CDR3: TGTGCCAGCAGCCCAGGCCGGGCGGGGGGAAACACCATATATTTT.

In DNA, the CDR3 is TGTGCCAGCAGCCAAGAGGGAGGCAATCAGCCCCAGCATTTT. Protein sequence: CASSQEGGNQPQHF. V is TRBV3-1 (or the pseudogene TRBV3-2) and J is TRBJ1-5, with D hard to call. CDR1 and CDR2 from the germline V gene are LGHDT and YNNKEL (reference sequence). CDR3 length: 14 amino acids. Between the trimmed V and J ends, which lost 0 bases and 2 bases, there was a span of 5 bases.

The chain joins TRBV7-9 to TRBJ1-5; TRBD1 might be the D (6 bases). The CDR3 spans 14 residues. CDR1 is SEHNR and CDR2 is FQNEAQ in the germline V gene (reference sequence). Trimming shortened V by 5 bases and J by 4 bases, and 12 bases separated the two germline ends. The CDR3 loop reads CASSPDSLNQPQHF. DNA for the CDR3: TGTGCCAGCAGCCCGGACAGCCTAAATCAGCCCCAGCATTTT.

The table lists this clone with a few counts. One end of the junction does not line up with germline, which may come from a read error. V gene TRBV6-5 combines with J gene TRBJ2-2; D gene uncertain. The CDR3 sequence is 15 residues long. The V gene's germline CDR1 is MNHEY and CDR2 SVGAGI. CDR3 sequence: CASSNSRSNTGELFF. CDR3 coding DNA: TGTGCCAGCAGTAACTCCAGGTCGAACACCGGGGAGCTGTTTTTT.

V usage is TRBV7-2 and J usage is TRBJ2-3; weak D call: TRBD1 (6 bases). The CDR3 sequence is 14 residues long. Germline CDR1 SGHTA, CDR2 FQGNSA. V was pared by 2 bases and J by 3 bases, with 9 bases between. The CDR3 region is CASSLMQGTDTQYF. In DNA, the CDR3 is TGTGCCAGCAGCTTAATGCAGGGGACAGATACGCAGTATTTT.

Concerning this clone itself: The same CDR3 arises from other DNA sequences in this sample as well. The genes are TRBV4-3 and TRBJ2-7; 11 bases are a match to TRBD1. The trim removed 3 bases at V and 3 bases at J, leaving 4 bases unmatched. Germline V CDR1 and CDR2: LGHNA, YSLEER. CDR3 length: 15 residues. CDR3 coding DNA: TGCGCCAGCAGCCACTCCGGGACAGGGGGCTACGAGCAGTACTTC. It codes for CASSHSGTGGYEQYF.

CDR3 nucleotides: TGTGCCAGCTCACAAACCTTGACAGGGTTGGAGACCCAGTACTTC. Protein product: CASSQTLTGLETQYF. V gene TRBV18 combines with J gene TRBJ2-5; 7 bases are a match to TRBD1. The V and J ends lost 4 bases and 5 bases, in that order; junction bases with no gene match: 10. Looked up from germline, CDR1 is KGHSH and CDR2 is LQKENI. The CDR3 runs to 15 residues.

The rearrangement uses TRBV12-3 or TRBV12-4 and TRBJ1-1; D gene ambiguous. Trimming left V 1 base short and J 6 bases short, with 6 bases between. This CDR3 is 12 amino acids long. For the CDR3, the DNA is TGTGCCAGCAGTTTAGTGGAGGCTGAAGCTTTCTTT. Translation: CASSLVEAEAFF.

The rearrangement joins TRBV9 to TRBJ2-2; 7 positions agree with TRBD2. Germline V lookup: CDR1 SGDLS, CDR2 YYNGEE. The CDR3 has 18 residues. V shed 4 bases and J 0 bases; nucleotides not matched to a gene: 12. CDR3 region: CASSISLTGGTNTGELFF. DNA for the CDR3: TGTGCCAGCAGCATAAGTCTGACGGGGGGTACGAACACCGGGGAGCTGTTTTTT.